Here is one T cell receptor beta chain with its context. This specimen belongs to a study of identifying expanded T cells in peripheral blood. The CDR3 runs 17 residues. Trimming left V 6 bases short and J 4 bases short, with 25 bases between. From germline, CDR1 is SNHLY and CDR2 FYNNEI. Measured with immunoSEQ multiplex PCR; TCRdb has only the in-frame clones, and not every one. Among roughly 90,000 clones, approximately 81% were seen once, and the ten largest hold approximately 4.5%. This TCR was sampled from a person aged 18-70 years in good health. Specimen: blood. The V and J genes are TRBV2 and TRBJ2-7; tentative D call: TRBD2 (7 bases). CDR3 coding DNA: TGTGCCAGCAGGGGTGGCCTACGGCAGGGGAGGGATTACGAGCAGTACTTC. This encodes CASRGGLRQGRDYEQYF.